A selection of T cell receptor beta chains follows, all from one sample in a study of low-dose radiotherapy and immunotherapy resistance in tumors. TCRdb passed the reads through MiXCR, listing each CDR3 protein once. The sample contains 50,000 or so distinct CDR3 sequences, roughly 31% of which appear only once. Material: PBMCs, obtained after low-dose radiotherapy plus immunotherapy. The receptors were sampled from a male donor with rectosigmoid adenocarcinoma. Each CDR3 is given with its conserved first and last residue. A D gene is named only where the DNA matches it firmly. Clone size appears in some rows only: once, few, many, or a class for an expanded clone.

cdr3_length: 14
clone_size: many
j_call: TRBJ2-3
d_call: NA
v_call: TRBV7-2
cdr3_nt: TGTGCCAGCAGCTTAGGGGTCTTCACAGATACGCAGTATTTT
cdr3_aa: CASSLGVFTDTQYF

cdr3_length: 13
clone_size: many
j_call: TRBJ2-7
d_call: TRBD1
v_call: TRBV29-1
cdr3_nt: TGCAGCGTCGTTGGCCGACAGGGTTCCGAGCAGTACTTC
cdr3_aa: CSVVGRQGSEQYF

cdr3_length: 17
clone_size: many
j_call: TRBJ2-3
d_call: TRBD2
v_call: TRBV20-1
cdr3_nt: TGCAGTGCTTACCCTCCCTCGACTAGCGGGCTCACAGATACGCAGTATTTT
cdr3_aa: CSAYPPSTSGLTDTQYF

cdr3_length: 14
clone_size: many
j_call: TRBJ1-3
d_call: NA
v_call: TRBV6-2/TRBV6-3
cdr3_nt: TGTGCCAGCACTAAAAATCGCTCTGGAAACACCATATATTTT
cdr3_aa: CASTKNRSGNTIYF

cdr3_length: 20
clone_size: many
j_call: TRBJ2-3
d_call: TRBD2
v_call: TRBV29-1
cdr3_nt: TGCAGCTCCTTAAAGGGCAACCCGGTATCTTCTAGCGGGGGGGTAGATACGCAGTATTTT
cdr3_aa: CSSLKGNPVSSSGGVDTQYF

cdr3_length: 11
clone_size: many
j_call: TRBJ1-1
d_call: NA
v_call: TRBV30
cdr3_nt: TGTGCCTGGAGCTCAGACCCCTGGGCTTTCTTT
cdr3_aa: CAWSSDPWAFF

cdr3_length: 15
clone_size: NA
j_call: TRBJ1-1
d_call: NA
v_call: TRBV6-2/TRBV6-3
cdr3_nt: TGTGCCAGCAAAAGGGAGGCAGTACAGAACACTGAAGCTTTCTTT
cdr3_aa: CASKREAVQNTEAFF

cdr3_length: 15
clone_size: many
j_call: TRBJ1-2
d_call: TRBD1
v_call: TRBV28
cdr3_nt: TGTGCCAGCAGCCCTCCGGGACAGGGGGCATATGGCTACACCTTC
cdr3_aa: CASSPPGQGAYGYTF

cdr3_length: 12
clone_size: many
j_call: TRBJ2-5
d_call: NA
v_call: TRBV29-1
cdr3_nt: TGCAGCGTTGAGTTGGGGGGAGAGACCCAGTACTTC
cdr3_aa: CSVELGGETQYF

cdr3_length: 14
clone_size: NA
j_call: TRBJ2-3
d_call: NA
v_call: TRBV3-1
cdr3_nt: TGTGCCAGCAGCCAAGATCTGCGACGGGATACGCAGTATTTT
cdr3_aa: CASSQDLRRDTQYF

cdr3_length: 14
clone_size: many
j_call: TRBJ2-5
d_call: NA
v_call: TRBV6-1
cdr3_nt: TGTGCCGCCGGCGAGCGACGGACACAAGAGACCCAGTACTTC
cdr3_aa: CAAGERRTQETQYF

cdr3_length: 13
clone_size: many
j_call: TRBJ2-5
d_call: NA
v_call: TRBV7-9
cdr3_nt: TGTGCCAGCAGCTGGGAGTTCCTTGAGACCCAGTACTTC
cdr3_aa: CASSWEFLETQYF

cdr3_length: 14
clone_size: many
j_call: TRBJ1-2
d_call: TRBD1
v_call: TRBV7-2
cdr3_nt: TGTGCCAGCAGCACAAGACAGGGATATCGCGGCTACACCTTC
cdr3_aa: CASSTRQGYRGYTF

cdr3_length: 13
clone_size: many
j_call: TRBJ2-7
d_call: NA
v_call: TRBV5-5
cdr3_nt: TGTGCCAGCAGCTTAGGAGAATACTACGAGCAGTACTTC
cdr3_aa: CASSLGEYYEQYF

cdr3_length: 16
clone_size: few
j_call: TRBJ2-7
d_call: NA
v_call: TRBV7-9
cdr3_nt: TGTGCCAGCAGCGCCCGGGACCTGGGGATAAGCTACGAGCAGTACTTC
cdr3_aa: CASSARDLGISYEQYF

cdr3_length: 13
clone_size: many
j_call: TRBJ1-1
d_call: NA
v_call: TRBV7-9
cdr3_nt: TGTGCCAGCAGCTTAGACATGAACACTGAAGCTTTCTTT
cdr3_aa: CASSLDMNTEAFF